The 28 T cell receptor beta chains given below trace back to one sample, sequenced in a study of spatial heterogeneity in lung cancer. Time point in this sample: blood at routine non-recurrence follow-up after resection. MiXCR, applied by TCRdb to the 5' RACE reads, yields one record per CDR3 protein. The sample holds around 20,000 distinct CDR3 sequences, roughly a tenth seen once. This material consisted of PBMCs, taken at follow-up. The source is a male donor with early-stage non-small cell lung cancer.

There are many counts of this clonotype. The chain combines TRBV28 with TRBJ1-2, with D possibly TRBD1 on 5 matching bases. The CDR3 is 13 amino acids. Germline loops: CDR1 MDHEN, CDR2 SYDVKM. Deletions cut 6 bases from V and 1 base from J, with 9 bases between. This chain's CDR3 is CASSLGVNYGYTF. In DNA, the CDR3 is TGTGCCAGCAGCTTGGGGGTTAACTATGGCTACACCTTC.

This clonotype was counted at least ten times. The J gene is TRBJ2-7, the V gene TRBV15; no firm D call. With 0 bases removed from V and 2 bases from J, the gap between germline ends came to 2 bases. The CDR3 loop spans 12 amino acids. The germline V gene encodes CDR1 LNHNV and CDR2 YYDKDF (reference sequence). Here the CDR3 DNA reads TGTGCCACCAGCAGAGACCCCTACGAGCAGTACTTC. Protein: CATSRDPYEQYF.

This clonotype was counted at least ten times. The chain is built from TRBV11-2 and TRBJ1-1; D is undetermined. The CDR3 covers 14 residues. The V end was cut by 2 bases, the J end by 11 bases, with 18 bases between. From germline, CDR1 is SGHAT and CDR2 FQNNGV. The DNA of the CDR3 is TGTGCCAGCAGCTTACAGTTATTAGGGCAGGAGGCTTTCTTT. This codes for CASSLQLLGQEAFF.

This clonotype was observed many times. V is TRBV28 and J is TRBJ2-5; TRBD2 matches at 16 bases. The CDR3 runs to 18 residues. V shed 6 bases, J shed 5 bases, and the junction held 12 bases outside the gene matches. From germline, CDR1 is MDHEN and CDR2 SYDVKM. This CDR3 reads CASSPAGLAGGPLETQYF. The CDR3 region has the DNA TGTGCCAGCAGCCCCGCGGGACTAGCGGGGGGGCCACTGGAGACCCAGTACTTC.

The V call is TRBV10-3, the J call TRBJ1-2; D perhaps matches TRBD1 (6 bases). Per germline, CDR1 ENHRY and CDR2 SYGVKD. Trimming removed 10 bases from V and 6 bases from J, with 21 bases in between. The CDR3 loop spans 14 amino acids. The CDR3 coding sequence is TGTGCCACCAGAAACCGGGACACGCTTAATGGCTACACCTTC. This sequence encodes CATRNRDTLNGYTF.

This sequence joins TRBV5-1 and TRBJ2-7; D is unclear. CDR1 SGHRS and CDR2 YFSETQ come from the germline V gene. CDR3 size: 13 residues. The V gene lost 6 bases and the J gene lost 5 bases, with 15 bases spanning the gap. DNA for the CDR3: TGCGCCAGCACCCCTCCCTCGGCCCACGAGCAGTACTTC. This encodes CASTPPSAHEQYF.

DNA for the CDR3: TGTGCCAGCAGCTTGGGGGGGCCCGAAGAGACCCAGTACTTC. Its translation: CASSLGGPEETQYF. V and J are TRBV7-2 and TRBJ2-5, with D possibly being TRBD2 (7 bases). Germline V gives CDR1 SGHTA, CDR2 FQGNSA. The CDR3 sequence is 14 residues long. V dropped 3 bases and J dropped 3 bases, with 11 bases sitting between them.

This clonotype was detected ten times or more. The chain joins TRBV29-1 to TRBJ1-1; 7 positions match TRBD1. This CDR3 spans 13 amino acids. J gave up 3 bases and V 5 bases, and 6 bases lay outside the gene matches. Germline-derived CDR1 and CDR2 are SQVTM and ANQGSEA. The CDR3 nucleotides are TGCAGCGTTCGCAGGGGGGGGTACACTGAAGCTTTCTTT. It codes for CSVRRGGYTEAFF.

Ten or more counts support this clonotype. V is TRBV6-2 or TRBV6-3 and J is TRBJ1-2; 8 bases are a match to TRBD1. The CDR3 is 16 amino acids. From germline, CDR1 is MNHEY and CDR2 SVGEGT. The V and J ends lost 5 bases and 2 bases, in that order; junction bases with no gene match: 10. CDR3 DNA: TGTGCCAGCAGTGCCTCTCGGACAGGGAAAAACTATGGCTACACCTTC. It translates to CASSASRTGKNYGYTF.

A word on this clonotype: This clone may be a read error of a much larger clone one base away. A read error is likely, as this CDR3 ends without the conserved phenylalanine or tryptophan. The V gene is TRBV9, the J gene TRBJ2-7, with 7 positions matching TRBD1. V lost 0 bases to trimming and J lost 5 bases; unmatched junction nucleotides: 8. The CDR3 runs to 15 residues. The V gene's germline CDR1 is SGDLS and CDR2 YYNGEE. The CDR3 coding sequence is TGTGCCAGCAGCGTAGGGGAGACAGGGTTCGACGAGCAGTACTAC. Protein sequence: CASSVGETGFDEQYY.

This chain uses TRBV10-3 with TRBJ2-3, with D perhaps assigned TRBD1 or TRBD2 (5 bases each). Germline V CDR1 and CDR2: ENHRY, SYGVKD. The ends were cut back, 11 bases at V and 0 bases at J, with 15 bases in the middle. The CDR3 totals 14 residues. The CDR3 is CAAQGGPSTDTQYF. CDR3 DNA sequence: TGTGCCGCCCAGGGCGGGCCCAGCACAGATACGCAGTATTTT.

V and J are TRBV20-1 and TRBJ2-3; the D is unclear. The CDR3 has 13 amino acids. Trimming removed 0 bases at V and 5 bases at J, with 9 bases between. Germline V gives CDR1 DFQATT, CDR2 SNEGSKA (reference sequence). CDR3 region: CSARDRGLDTQYF. DNA for the CDR3: TGCAGTGCTAGAGATCGAGGTCTAGATACGCAGTATTTT.

V is TRBV7-2 and J is TRBJ1-5, with TRBD1 matching 10 bases. This CDR3 is built from 17 residues. Germline V CDR1 and CDR2: SGHTA, FQGNSA. The J segment lost 5 bases and the V segment lost 2 bases, leaving 9 bases of the junction unmatched. In nucleotides, the CDR3 is TGTGCCAGCAGCTTATTCCCGGACAGGGGGGGATATCAGCCCCAGCATTTT. Protein product: CASSLFPDRGGYQPQHF.

In this sample, this clonotype turned up many times. This rearrangement joins TRBV6-2 or TRBV6-3 to TRBJ1-5; D remains unclear. Between the trimmed V and J ends, which lost 4 bases and 4 bases, there was a span of 14 bases. CDR1 is MNHEY and CDR2 is SVGEGT in the germline V gene. CDR3 length: 15 residues. CDR3 DNA sequence: TGTGCCAGCAGTTCACGACCTTCTCGGAATCAGCCCCAGCATTTT. Translated: CASSSRPSRNQPQHF.

On this clonotype: One base away lies a much larger clone, so this may be a sequencing read error. The V and J genes are TRBV10-1 and TRBJ2-2; D is ambiguous. CDR3 length equals 14 residues. Germline CDR1 WNHNN, CDR2 SYGVQD (reference sequence). CDR3 in amino acids: CPSSGSGNTGELFF. For the CDR3, the DNA is TGCCCCAGCAGTGGATCAGGGAACACCGGGGAGCTGTTTTTT.

The chain carries TRBV20-1 and TRBJ2-3; tentative D call: TRBD2 (6 bases). Germline V lookup: CDR1 DFQATT, CDR2 SNEGSKA (reference sequence). V was clipped by 6 bases and J by 3 bases, with 16 bases between them. This CDR3 comprises 14 residues. CDR3: CSAQVSGGTDTQYF. The CDR3, as DNA: TGCAGTGCACAGGTTTCCGGGGGTACAGATACGCAGTATTTT.

This clonotype was recorded many times. The chain carries TRBV24-1 and TRBJ2-3; TRBD2 aligns across 8 bases. The CDR3 has 17 residues. Germline V gives CDR1 KGHDR, CDR2 SFDVKD. V shed 3 bases, J shed 3 bases, and the junction held 10 bases outside the gene matches. CDR3 in amino acids: CATSDRLAGDFTDTQYF. CDR3 in DNA: TGTGCCACCAGTGATCGGCTAGCGGGCGACTTTACAGATACGCAGTATTTT.

Many counts were recorded for this clonotype. The rearrangement uses TRBV5-1 and TRBJ2-5; D is undetermined. V was pared by 4 bases and J by 5 bases, with 3 bases between. The CDR3 consists of 10 residues. Germline V gives CDR1 SGHRS, CDR2 YFSETQ. This chain's CDR3 is CASSPETQYF. In DNA form, the CDR3 reads TGCGCCAGCAGCCCTGAGACCCAGTACTTC.

This clonotype was seen at least ten times. This chain uses TRBV5-1 with TRBJ2-5; 9 nucleotides match TRBD1. Germline V gene data show CDR1 as SGHRS and CDR2 as YFSETQ. V lost 0 bases and J lost 2; bases outside the gene matches: 2. CDR3 length: 15 amino acids. The CDR3 loop reads CASSLGDRGQETQYF. The DNA for the CDR3 is TGCGCCAGCAGCTTGGGAGACAGGGGGCAAGAGACCCAGTACTTC.

This clonotype has a count of ten or more. This rearrangement joins TRBV5-1 to TRBJ2-7; D is perhaps TRBD1 (6 bases). Germline lookup yields CDR1 SGHRS and CDR2 YFSETQ. The CDR3 loop spans 15 amino acids. V shed 5 bases and J shed 5 bases, with 20 bases lying between them. CDR3 protein: CASREAAGTPNEQYF. Written as DNA, the CDR3 is TGCGCCAGCAGGGAAGCGGCCGGGACACCAAACGAGCAGTACTTC.

In its sample, this clonotype is medium-sized. The chain joins TRBV7-9 to TRBJ2-3; no firm D call. CDR3 length: 14 residues. Per germline, CDR1 SEHNR and CDR2 FQNEAQ (reference sequence). Trimming took off 4 bases at V and 4 bases at J, with 12 bases between the two ends. The CDR3 here is CASSSPDQSDTQYF. CDR3 DNA sequence: TGTGCCAGCAGCTCCCCGGACCAGTCAGATACGCAGTATTTT.

The chain couples TRBV5-1 to TRBJ2-7, with TRBD2 matching 7 bases. CDR1 is SGHRS, CDR2 YFSETQ, per germline. V trimming: 1 base; J trimming: 5 bases; junction bases outside the gene matches: 12. The CDR3 totals 16 residues. This CDR3 is CASSLSSGAPGHEQYF. CDR3 in DNA: TGCGCCAGCAGCTTGTCTAGCGGAGCCCCGGGCCACGAGCAGTACTTC.

As for this clonotype: Germline is not matched at one junction end, which may reflect a read error. The rearrangement joins TRBV28 to TRBJ1-3, with unresolved D. The CDR3 extends over 12 amino acids. CDR1 MDHEN and CDR2 SYDVKM come from the germline V gene. CDR3 amino acids: CASSFLERALHF. CDR3 DNA: TGTGCCAGCAGTTTCCTTGAAAGGGCGCTCCATTTT. Full variable domain (remainder filled in from reference TRBV28 and TRBJ1-3): DVKVTQSSRYLVKRTGEKVFLECVQDMDHENMFWYRQDPGLGLRLIYFSYDVKMKEKGDIPEGYSVSREKKERFSLILESASTNQTSMYLCASSFLERALHFGEGSWLTVV.

The genes are TRBV5-5 and TRBJ1-6; tentative D call: TRBD1 (5 bases). This CDR3 contains 15 residues. CDR1 is SGHKS and CDR2 is YYEKEE in the germline V gene (reference sequence). Trimming left V 0 bases short and J 10 bases short, with 14 bases between. In nucleotides, the CDR3 is TGTGCCAGCAGCTTGGTTCGGGGACCCGAATCACCCCTCCACTTT. Encoded protein: CASSLVRGPESPLHF.

This clonotype showed up just a few times. The V and J genes are TRBV3-1 and TRBJ2-5; D gene unclear. The CDR3 is made up of 13 amino acids. The V and J ends lost 4 bases and 3 bases respectively, with 9 bases between them. The germline gives CDR1 LGHDT, CDR2 YNNKEL (reference sequence). The CDR3 here is CASSPRAEETQYF. The CDR3 DNA is TGTGCCAGCAGCCCCCGAGCTGAAGAGACCCAGTACTTC.

The chain joins TRBV12-3 or TRBV12-4 to TRBJ1-1; 8 nucleotides match TRBD1. V gave up 7 bases and J gave up 3 bases; unmatched junction bases: 4. This CDR3 has 13 amino acids. The CDR3 nucleotides read TGTGCCAGCACCTTGACAGGGGACACTGAAGCTTTCTTT. Translated, it gives CASTLTGDTEAFF.

This clonotype was picked up many times. V gene TRBV7-9 combines with J gene TRBJ1-4; 7 bases map to TRBD1. J gave up 4 bases and V 2 bases, and 4 bases lay outside the gene matches. This CDR3 has 15 residues. Germline assignment: CDR1 SEHNR and CDR2 FQNEAQ (reference sequence). This CDR3 reads CASSLSGTVNEKLFF. The CDR3 DNA reads TGTGCCAGCAGCTTATCTGGGACAGTTAATGAAAAACTGTTTTTT.

This clonotype was recorded many times. The J gene is TRBJ1-1, the V gene TRBV7-6; tentative D call: TRBD1 (5 bases). The CDR3 is 16 residues long. Trimming pared 1 base from V and 1 base from J, leaving 13 bases between. Germline V lookup: CDR1 SGHVS, CDR2 FNYEAQ. The CDR3 region has the DNA TGTGCCAGCAGCTTAGTCCCGGCAGGGCAGAACACTGAAGCTTTCTTT. This gives the protein CASSLVPAGQNTEAFF.